The clone carrying this T cell receptor (beta chain) was seen at least ten times. As yet, its antigen is unknown. This sample is part of a study of CD8+CD57+ T cells in acquired aplastic anemia. Study-level information: Across the sorted CD4+ and CD8+ cells, DNA amounts averaged approximately 3 ug. Study-wide findings and caveats: Comparison of patients with controls identified some 29 shared CD8+ CDR3 sequences.

Genomic DNA was employed as the template in profiling TCR beta VDJ and CDR3. TCRdb used MiXCR to reprocess the reads, holding one entry per CDR3 protein. The repertoire holds 150,000 to 200,000 distinct CDR3 sequences, with roughly 48% as singletons. Trimming removed 0 bases from V and 5 bases from J, with 6 bases in between. Germline V lookup: CDR1 SGHDT, CDR2 YYEEEE. There are 13 residues in the CDR3. All sequencing subjects had displayed CD8+CD57+ cell expansion on flow cytometry. Every one of the patients had aplastic anemia (severe, acquired). Patient blood was sampled before any therapy had been received.

Input material: sorted CD4+, CD8+, or CD8+CD57+ T cells (not recorded which) from PBMCs. This chain connects TRBV5-6 to TRBJ2-1; D ambiguous. The TCR sequence derives from a human donor with aplastic anemia. The CDR3 region has the DNA TGTGCCAGCAGCTTGGCCGTAAACAATGAGCAGTTCTTC. Translated, it gives CASSLAVNNEQFF.